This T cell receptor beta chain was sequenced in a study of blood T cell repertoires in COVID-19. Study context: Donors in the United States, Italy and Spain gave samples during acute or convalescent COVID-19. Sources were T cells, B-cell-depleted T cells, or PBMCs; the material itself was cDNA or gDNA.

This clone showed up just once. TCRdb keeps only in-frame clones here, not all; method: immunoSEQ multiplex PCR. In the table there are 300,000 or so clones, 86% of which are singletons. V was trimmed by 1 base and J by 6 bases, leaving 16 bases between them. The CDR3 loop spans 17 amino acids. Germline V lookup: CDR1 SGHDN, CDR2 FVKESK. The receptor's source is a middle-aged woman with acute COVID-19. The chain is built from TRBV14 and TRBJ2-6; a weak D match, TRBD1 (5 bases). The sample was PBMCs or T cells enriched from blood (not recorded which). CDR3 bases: TGTGCCAGCAGCCAAGGGGCAGGGTGGGCCCTGGCCAACGTCCTGACTTTC. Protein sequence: CASSQGAGWALANVLTF.